This T cell receptor (beta chain) was retrieved from a study of blood T cell repertoires in COVID-19. Overall study context: Samples of COVID-19 (acute and convalescent) were obtained from the United States, Italy and Spain. The cDNA or gDNA used as material had been derived from T cells, B-cell-depleted T cells, or PBMCs.

Some clones are missing from TCRdb's copy, which holds only in-frame ones; the method was immunoSEQ multiplex PCR. Here the sample spans around 130,000 clones, around 81% being singletons. The source of this sequence is a human donor in a cohort sampled during active COVID-19. Sequencing was carried out using peripheral blood.

DNA of the CDR3: TGTGCCAGCAGTCTCACAGGGGGGTCCACAGATACGCAGTATTTT. Residues: CASSLTGGSTDTQYF. The V and J genes are TRBV6-4 and TRBJ2-3, with 8 bases matching TRBD1. With 5 bases clipped from V and 2 bases from J, the junction kept 6 bases outside the gene matches. In germline, CDR1 is MRHNA, CDR2 SNTAGT. This CDR3 spans 15 amino acids.